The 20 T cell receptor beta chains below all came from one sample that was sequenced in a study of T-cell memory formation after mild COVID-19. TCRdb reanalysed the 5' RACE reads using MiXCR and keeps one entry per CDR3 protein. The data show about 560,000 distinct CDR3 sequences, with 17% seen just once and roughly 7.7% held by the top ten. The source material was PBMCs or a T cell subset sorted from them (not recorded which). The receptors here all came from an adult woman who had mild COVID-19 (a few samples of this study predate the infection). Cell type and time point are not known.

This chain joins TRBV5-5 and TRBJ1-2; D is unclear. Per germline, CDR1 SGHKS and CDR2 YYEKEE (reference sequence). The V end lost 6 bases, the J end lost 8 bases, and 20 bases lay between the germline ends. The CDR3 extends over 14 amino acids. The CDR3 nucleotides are TGTGCCAGCATCCCTCCCAACCCCGGAGGAGGCTACACCTTC. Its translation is CASIPPNPGGGYTF.

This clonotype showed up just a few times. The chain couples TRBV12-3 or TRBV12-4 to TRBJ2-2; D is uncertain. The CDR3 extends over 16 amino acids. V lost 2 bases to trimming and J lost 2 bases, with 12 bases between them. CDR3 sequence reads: CASSLPLTRNTGELFF. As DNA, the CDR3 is TGTGCCAGCAGTTTACCCCTTACCAGAAACACCGGGGAGCTGTTTTTT.

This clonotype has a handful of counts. The CDR3 coding sequence is TGTGCCAGCAGCCCAACCGGGACTAGCTACATTCAGTACTTC. Amino acid sequence: CASSPTGTSYIQYF. The genes are TRBV4-2 and TRBJ2-4; TRBD2 matches 9 bases. The germline CDR1 and CDR2 sequences are LGHNA and YNFKEQ. V shed 4 bases and J 8 bases; nucleotides not matched to a gene: 6. This CDR3 has 14 residues.

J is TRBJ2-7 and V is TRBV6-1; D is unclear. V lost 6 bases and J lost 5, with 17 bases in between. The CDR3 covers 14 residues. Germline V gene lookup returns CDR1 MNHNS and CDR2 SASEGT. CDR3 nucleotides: TGTGCCAGCAGCGGGCCAGTCGGCCGTGACGAGCAGTACTTC. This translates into CASSGPVGRDEQYF.

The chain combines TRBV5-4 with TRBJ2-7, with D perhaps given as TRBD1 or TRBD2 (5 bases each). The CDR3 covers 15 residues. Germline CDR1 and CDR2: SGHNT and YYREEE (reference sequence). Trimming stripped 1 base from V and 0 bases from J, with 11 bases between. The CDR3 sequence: CASSLRPGPSYEQYF. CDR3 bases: TGTGCCAGCAGCTTGAGACCGGGGCCCTCCTACGAGCAGTACTTC.

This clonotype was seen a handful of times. CDR3 in amino acids: CATSAKTGGETQYF. The CDR3 coding sequence is TGTGCCACCAGTGCTAAAACAGGGGGGGAGACCCAGTACTTC. V is TRBV24-1 and J is TRBJ2-5; 8 bases agree with TRBD1. Germline V gene sequence: CDR1 KGHDR, CDR2 SFDVKD. Losses at the gene ends were 5 bases for V and 5 bases for J; bases not matched to a gene: 6. The CDR3 is 14 residues long.

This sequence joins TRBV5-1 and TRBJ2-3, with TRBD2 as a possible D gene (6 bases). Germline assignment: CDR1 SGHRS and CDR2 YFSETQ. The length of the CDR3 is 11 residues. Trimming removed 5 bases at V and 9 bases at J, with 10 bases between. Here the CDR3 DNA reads TGCGCCAGCAGTGCGGGGCAAACGCAGTATTTT. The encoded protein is CASSAGQTQYF.

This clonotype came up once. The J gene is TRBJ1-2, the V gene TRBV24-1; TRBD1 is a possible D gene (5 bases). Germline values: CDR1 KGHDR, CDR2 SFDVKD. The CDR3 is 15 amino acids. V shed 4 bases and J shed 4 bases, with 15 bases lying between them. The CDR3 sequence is CATSEKGTGGYGYTF. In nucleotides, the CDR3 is TGTGCCACCAGTGAAAAGGGGACGGGCGGCTATGGCTACACCTTC.

In DNA, the CDR3 is TGTGCCAGCAGCCAACTACAGTTAGAGCAGTTCTTC. Its translation: CASSQLQLEQFF. The chain carries TRBV3-1 and TRBJ2-1, with D uncertain. Trimming left V 2 bases short and J 10 bases short, with 9 bases between. The CDR3 loop spans 12 amino acids. CDR1 and CDR2 from the germline V gene are LGHDT and YNNKEL (reference sequence).

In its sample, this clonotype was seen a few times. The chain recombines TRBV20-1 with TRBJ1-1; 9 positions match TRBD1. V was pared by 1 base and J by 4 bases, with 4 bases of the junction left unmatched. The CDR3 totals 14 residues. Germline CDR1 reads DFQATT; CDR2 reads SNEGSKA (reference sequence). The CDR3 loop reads CSARGGQGSTEAFF. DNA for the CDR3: TGCAGTGCTAGAGGCGGACAGGGGAGCACTGAAGCTTTCTTT.

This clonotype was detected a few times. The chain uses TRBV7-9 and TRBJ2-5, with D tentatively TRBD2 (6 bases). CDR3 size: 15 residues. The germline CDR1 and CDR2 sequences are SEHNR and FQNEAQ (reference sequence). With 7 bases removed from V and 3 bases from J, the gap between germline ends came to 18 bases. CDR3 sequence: CASTAYGAGKETQYF. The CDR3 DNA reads TGTGCCAGCACAGCTTATGGGGCGGGAAAAGAGACCCAGTACTTC.

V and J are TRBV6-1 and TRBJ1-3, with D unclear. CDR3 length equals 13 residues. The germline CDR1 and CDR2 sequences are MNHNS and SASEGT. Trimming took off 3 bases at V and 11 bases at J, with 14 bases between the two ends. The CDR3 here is CASSEGIKVAIYF. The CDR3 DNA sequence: TGTGCCAGCAGTGAGGGCATCAAGGTGGCCATATATTTT.

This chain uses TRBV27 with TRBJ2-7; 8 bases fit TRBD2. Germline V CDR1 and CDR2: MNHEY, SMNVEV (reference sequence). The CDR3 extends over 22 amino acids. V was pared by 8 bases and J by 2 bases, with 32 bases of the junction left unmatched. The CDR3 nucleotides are TGTGCCAGCCCTTATGGGCGCCAGTTGGACGAATCCCAGCGGGAGAATCCCTACGAGCAGTACTTC. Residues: CASPYGRQLDESQRENPYEQYF.

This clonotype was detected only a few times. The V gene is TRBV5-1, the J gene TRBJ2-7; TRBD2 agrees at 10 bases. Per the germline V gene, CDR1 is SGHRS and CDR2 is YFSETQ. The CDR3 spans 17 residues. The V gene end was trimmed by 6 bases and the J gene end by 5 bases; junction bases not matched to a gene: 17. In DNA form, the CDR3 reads TGCGCCAGCACCCCTCCCGGGACTAGCGACATGAGGAACGAGCAGTACTTC. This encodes CASTPPGTSDMRNEQYF.

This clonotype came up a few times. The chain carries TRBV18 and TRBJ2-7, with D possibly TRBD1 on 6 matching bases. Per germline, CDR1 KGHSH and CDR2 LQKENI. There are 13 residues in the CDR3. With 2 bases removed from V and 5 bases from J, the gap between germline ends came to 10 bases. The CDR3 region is CASSPNQGHEQYF. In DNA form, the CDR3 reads TGTGCCAGCTCACCAAACCAGGGGCACGAGCAGTACTTC. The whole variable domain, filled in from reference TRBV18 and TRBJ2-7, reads NAGVMQNPRHLVRRRGQEARLRCSPMKGHSHVYWYRQLPEEGLKFMVYLQKENIIDESGMPKERFSAEFPKEGPSILRIQQVVRGDSAAYFCASSPNQGHEQYFGPGTRLTVT.

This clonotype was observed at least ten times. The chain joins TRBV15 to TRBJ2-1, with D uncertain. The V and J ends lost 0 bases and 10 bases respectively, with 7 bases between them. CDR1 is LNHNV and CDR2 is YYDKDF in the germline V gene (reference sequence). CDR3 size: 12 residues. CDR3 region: CATSRDRQEQFF. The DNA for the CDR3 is TGTGCCACCAGCAGAGATCGGCAGGAGCAGTTCTTC.

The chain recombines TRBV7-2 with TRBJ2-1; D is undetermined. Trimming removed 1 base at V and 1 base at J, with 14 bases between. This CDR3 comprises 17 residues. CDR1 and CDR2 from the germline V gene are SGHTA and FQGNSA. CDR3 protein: CASSLESYSSSYNEQFF. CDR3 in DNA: TGTGCCAGCAGCTTAGAGTCGTACAGTTCTTCCTACAATGAGCAGTTCTTC.

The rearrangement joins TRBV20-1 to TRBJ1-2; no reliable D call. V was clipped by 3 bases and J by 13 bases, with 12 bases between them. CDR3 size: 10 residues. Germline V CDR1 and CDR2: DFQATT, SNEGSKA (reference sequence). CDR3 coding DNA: TGCAGTGCTAGTAGGAGGGCCCCCACCTTC. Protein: CSASRRAPTF.

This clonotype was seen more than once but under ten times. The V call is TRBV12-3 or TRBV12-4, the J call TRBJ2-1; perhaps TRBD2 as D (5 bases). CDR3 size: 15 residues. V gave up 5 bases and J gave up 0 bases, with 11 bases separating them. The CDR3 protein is CASSPGLSSYNEQFF. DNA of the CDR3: TGTGCCAGCAGTCCAGGACTTTCCTCCTACAATGAGCAGTTCTTC.

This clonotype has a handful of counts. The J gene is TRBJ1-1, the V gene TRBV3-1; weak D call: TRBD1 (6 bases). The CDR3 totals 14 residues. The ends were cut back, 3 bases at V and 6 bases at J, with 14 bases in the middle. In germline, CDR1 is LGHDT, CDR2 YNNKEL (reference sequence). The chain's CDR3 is CASSQGRGGPEAFF. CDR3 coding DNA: TGTGCCAGCAGCCAGGGGAGGGGGGGGCCTGAAGCTTTCTTT.